This TCR beta chain was sequenced during a study of blood T cell repertoires in COVID-19. In the study overall: Sites in the United States, Italy and Spain provided acute and convalescent COVID-19 samples. Sources were T cells, B-cell-depleted T cells, or PBMCs; the material itself was cDNA or gDNA.

V shed 2 bases and J shed 7 bases, with 11 bases lying between them. The V gene's germline CDR1 is WSHSY and CDR2 SAAADI. The CDR3 runs 14 residues. The participants were between roughly 18 and 100 years old and came from 20 to 30 US areas. Participants' own reports of clinical history determined their cohort assignment. The method was immunoSEQ multiplex PCR; TCRdb's version includes in-frame clones alone and lacks a portion of them. The repertoire includes roughly 250,000 clones, about 87% of them detected once, and 2.5% to 3% sits in the top ten. This receptor was obtained from a woman in her 30s with acute COVID-19. The rearrangement links TRBV10-2 to TRBJ2-2; TRBD2 might be the D (6 bases). Sequenced sample: PBMCs or T cells enriched from blood (not recorded which). The CDR3 bases are TGCGCCAGCAGTGAGGCTGTGGGGGGCGGGGAGCTGTTTTTT. It translates to CASSEAVGGGELFF.